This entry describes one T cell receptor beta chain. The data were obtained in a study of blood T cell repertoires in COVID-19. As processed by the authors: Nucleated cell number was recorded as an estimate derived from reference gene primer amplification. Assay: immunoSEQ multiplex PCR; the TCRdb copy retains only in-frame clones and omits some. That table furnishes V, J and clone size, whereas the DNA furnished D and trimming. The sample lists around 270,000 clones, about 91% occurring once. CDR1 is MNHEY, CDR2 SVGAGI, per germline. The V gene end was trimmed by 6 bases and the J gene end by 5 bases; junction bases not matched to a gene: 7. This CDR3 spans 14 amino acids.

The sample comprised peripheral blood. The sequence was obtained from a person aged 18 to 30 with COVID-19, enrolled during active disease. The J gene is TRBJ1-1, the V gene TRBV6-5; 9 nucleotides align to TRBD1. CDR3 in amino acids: CASSNTGGYTEAFF. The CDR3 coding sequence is TGTGCCAGCAGCAATACAGGGGGCTATACTGAAGCTTTCTTT.